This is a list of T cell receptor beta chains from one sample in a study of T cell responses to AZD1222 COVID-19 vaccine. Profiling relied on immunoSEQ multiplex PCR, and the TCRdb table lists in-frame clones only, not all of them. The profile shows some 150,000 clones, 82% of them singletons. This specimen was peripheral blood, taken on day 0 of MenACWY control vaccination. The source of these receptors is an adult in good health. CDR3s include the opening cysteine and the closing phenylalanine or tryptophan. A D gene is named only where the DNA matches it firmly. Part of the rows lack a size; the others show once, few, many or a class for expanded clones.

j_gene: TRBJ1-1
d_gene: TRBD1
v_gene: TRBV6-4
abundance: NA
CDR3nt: TGTGCCAGCAGTGACGGCAGGGGGGGTACTGAAGCTTTCTTT
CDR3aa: CASSDGRGGTEAFF

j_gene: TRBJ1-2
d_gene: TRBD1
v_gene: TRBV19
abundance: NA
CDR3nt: TGTGCCAGTAGTGAGACAGGGAAGGCTGGCTACACCTTC
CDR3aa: CASSETGKAGYTF

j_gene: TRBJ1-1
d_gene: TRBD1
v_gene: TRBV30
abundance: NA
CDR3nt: TGTGCCTGGGATCTGAACAGGGGGCGGAGCACTGAAGCTTTCTTT
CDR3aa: CAWDLNRGRSTEAFF

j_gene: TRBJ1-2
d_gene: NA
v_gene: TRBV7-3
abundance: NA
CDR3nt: TGTGCCAGCAGCCCCCCCGTCTGTGGCTACACCTTC
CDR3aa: CASSPPVCGYTF

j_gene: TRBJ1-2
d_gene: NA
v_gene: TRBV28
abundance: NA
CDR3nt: TGTGCCAGCAGTTTCGGGAACTATGGCTACACCTTC
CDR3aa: CASSFGNYGYTF

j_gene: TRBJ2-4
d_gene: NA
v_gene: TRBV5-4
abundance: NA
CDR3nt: TGTGCCAGCAGCTACTATACAGGTTTTCAGAACATTCAGTACTTC
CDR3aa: CASSYYTGFQNIQYF

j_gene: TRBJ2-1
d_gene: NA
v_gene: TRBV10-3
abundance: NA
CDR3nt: TGTGCCATCAGTGAGACAGGGATGTCCTACAATGAGCAGTTCTTC
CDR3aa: CAISETGMSYNEQFF

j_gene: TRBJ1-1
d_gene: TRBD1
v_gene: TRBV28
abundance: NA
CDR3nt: TGTGCCAGCAGTTCGCCGGGGCAGGGGGCCTTTGAAGCTTTCTTT
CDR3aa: CASSSPGQGAFEAFF

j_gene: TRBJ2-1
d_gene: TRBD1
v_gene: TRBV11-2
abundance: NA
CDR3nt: TGTGCCAGCAGCTGGGGACAGAGGGGGAACGAGCAGTTCTTC
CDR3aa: CASSWGQRGNEQFF

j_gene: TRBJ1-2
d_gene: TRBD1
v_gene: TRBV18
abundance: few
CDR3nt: TGTGCCAGCTCACCAGGGACAGGGGAAAATGGCTACACCTTC
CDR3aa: CASSPGTGENGYTF

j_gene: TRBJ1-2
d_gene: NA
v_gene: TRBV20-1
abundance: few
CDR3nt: TGCAGTGTCGATGGCTACACCTTC
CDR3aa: CSVDGYTF

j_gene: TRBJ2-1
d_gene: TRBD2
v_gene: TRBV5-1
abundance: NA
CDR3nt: TGCGCCAGCAGCTTGGGAGGACTAGCGGACAATGAGCAGTTCTTC
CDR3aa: CASSLGGLADNEQFF

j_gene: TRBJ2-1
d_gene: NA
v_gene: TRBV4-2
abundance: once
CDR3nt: TGTGCCAGCAGCCAGGCAAGGGATAGCTCCTACAATGAGCAGTTCTTC
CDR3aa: CASSQARDSSYNEQFF

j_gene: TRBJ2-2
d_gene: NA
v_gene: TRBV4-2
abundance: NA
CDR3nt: TGTGCCAGCAGCCAAGACGGGACACCGAACACCGGGGAGCTGTTTTTT
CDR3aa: CASSQDGTPNTGELFF

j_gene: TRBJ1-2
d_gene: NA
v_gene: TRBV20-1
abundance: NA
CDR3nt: TGCAGTGCTAGTGCAGCAGGGGCCGGTGGCTACACCTTC
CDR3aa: CSASAAGAGGYTF

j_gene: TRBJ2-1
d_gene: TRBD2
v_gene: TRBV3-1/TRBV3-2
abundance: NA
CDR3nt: TGTGCCAGCAGCCTTACAGCGGGGGGCAACAATGAGCAGTTCTTC
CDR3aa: CASSLTAGGNNEQFF

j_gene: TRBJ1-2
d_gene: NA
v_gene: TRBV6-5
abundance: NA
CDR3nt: TGTGCCAGCAGTCCCCGACGTCCTGAGGCCTATGGCTACACCTTC
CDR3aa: CASSPRRPEAYGYTF

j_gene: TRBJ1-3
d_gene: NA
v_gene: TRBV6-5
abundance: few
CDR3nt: TGTGCCAGCAAGTCCCTGGGGGGCTCTGGAAACACCATATATTTT
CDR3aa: CASKSLGGSGNTIYF

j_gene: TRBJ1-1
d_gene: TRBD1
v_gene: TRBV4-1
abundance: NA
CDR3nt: TGCGCCAGCAGCCAAGATATCCAGGGGGCCCCTGAAGCTTTCTTT
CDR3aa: CASSQDIQGAPEAFF

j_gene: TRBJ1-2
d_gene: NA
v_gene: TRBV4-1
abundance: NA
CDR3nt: TGCGCCAGCAGCCAAGTTGTCGGGTTGGGCTACACCTTC
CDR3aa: CASSQVVGLGYTF

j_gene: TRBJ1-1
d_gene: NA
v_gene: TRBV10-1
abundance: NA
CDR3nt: TGCGCCAGCAGTCCACAGGTCGGGAACACTGAAGCTTTCTTT
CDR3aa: CASSPQVGNTEAFF

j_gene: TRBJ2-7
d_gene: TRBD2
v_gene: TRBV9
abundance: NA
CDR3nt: TGTGCCAGCAGCCCCCGGGGAGGGATGGCCGAGCAGTACTTC
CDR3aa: CASSPRGGMAEQYF

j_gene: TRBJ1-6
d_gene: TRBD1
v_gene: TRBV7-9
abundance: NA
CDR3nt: TGTGCCAGCAGACGACAGGGCGATAATTCACCCCTCCACTTT
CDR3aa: CASRRQGDNSPLHF

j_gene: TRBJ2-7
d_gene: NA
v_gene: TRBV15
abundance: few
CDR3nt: TGTGCCACCAGGTCCCCCGGGACCGGATCCTACGAGCAGTACTTC
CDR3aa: CATRSPGTGSYEQYF

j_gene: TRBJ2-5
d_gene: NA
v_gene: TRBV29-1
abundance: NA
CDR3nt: TGCAGCGTTGCGTGGCTGACTCAAGAGACCCAGTACTTC
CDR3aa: CSVAWLTQETQYF

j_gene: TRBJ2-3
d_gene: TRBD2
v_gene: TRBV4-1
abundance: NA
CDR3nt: TGCGCCAGCAGCCAAGGTCGCGGGGGGCCTTTAGATACGCAGTATTTT
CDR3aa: CASSQGRGGPLDTQYF

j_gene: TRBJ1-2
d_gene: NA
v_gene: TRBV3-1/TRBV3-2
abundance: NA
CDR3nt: TGTGCCAGCAGCCCGCGGGGGAACTCGTATGGCTACACCTTC
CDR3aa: CASSPRGNSYGYTF

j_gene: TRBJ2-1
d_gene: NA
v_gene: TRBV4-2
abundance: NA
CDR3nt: TGTGCCAGCAGCCAAGATTGGCTAGCGAGGTACAATGAGCAGTTCTTC
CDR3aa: CASSQDWLARYNEQFF

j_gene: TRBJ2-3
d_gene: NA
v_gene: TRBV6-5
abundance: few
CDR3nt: TGTGCCAGCAGTACCGGGGAGTCTAGCACAGATACGCAGTATTTT
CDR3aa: CASSTGESSTDTQYF

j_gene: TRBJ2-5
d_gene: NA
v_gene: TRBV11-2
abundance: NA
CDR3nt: TGTGCCAGCAGCTTAGCAATACCCGTCCAGGAGACCCAGTACTTC
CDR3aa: CASSLAIPVQETQYF

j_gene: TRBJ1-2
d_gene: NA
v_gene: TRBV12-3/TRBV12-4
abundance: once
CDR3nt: TGTGCCACCTATACTCCTACAAACTATGGCTACACCTTC
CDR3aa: CATYTPTNYGYTF

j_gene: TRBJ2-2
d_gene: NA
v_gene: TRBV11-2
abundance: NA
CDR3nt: TGTGCCAGCAGCCCCCGGTCTTTCACCGGGGAGCTGTTTTTT
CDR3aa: CASSPRSFTGELFF

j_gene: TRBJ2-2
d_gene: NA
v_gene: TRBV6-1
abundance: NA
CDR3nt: TGTGCCAGCAGTGAAGAGGCAGCCAACACCGGGGAGCTGTTTTTT
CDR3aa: CASSEEAANTGELFF

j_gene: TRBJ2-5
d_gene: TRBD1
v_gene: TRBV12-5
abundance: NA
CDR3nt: TGTGCTAGTGCTGTCGGGACAGGGCCAGAGACCCAGTACTTC
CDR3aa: CASAVGTGPETQYF

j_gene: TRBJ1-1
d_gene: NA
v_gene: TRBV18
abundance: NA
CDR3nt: TGTGCCAGCTCACCCCACAAAGGGCGGTTCACTGAAGCTTTCTTT
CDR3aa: CASSPHKGRFTEAFF

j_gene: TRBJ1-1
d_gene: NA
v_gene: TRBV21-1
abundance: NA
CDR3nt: TGTGCCAGCATCTTAAACACTGAAGCTTTCTTT
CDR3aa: CASILNTEAFF

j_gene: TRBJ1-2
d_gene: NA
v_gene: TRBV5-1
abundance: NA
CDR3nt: TGCGCCAGCAGCTTGGAGGGTTACGGCTACACCTTC
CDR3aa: CASSLEGYGYTF

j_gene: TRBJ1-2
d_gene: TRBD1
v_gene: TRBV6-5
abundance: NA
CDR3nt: TGTGCCAGCCGCCCTGGGGCAGGGGGTAACTATGGCTACACCTTC
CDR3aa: CASRPGAGGNYGYTF

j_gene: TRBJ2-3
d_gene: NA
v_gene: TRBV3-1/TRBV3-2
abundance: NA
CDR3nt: TGTGCCAGCAGCCAAGCGCTACTAAGCACAGATACGCAGTATTTT
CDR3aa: CASSQALLSTDTQYF

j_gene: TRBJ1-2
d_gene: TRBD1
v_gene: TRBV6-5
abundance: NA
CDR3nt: TGTGCCAGCAGTTGGGGGGCAGGGGGGATCTATGGCTACACCTTC
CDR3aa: CASSWGAGGIYGYTF

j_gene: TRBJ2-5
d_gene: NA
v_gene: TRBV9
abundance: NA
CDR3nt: TGTGCCAGCAGTACGGGGGAGACCCAGTACTTC
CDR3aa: CASSTGETQYF

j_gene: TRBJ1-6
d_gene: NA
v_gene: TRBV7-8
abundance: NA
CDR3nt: TGTGCCAGCAGCTTCGGGCGCTTCTATAACCTCCACTTT
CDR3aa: CASSFGRFYNLHF

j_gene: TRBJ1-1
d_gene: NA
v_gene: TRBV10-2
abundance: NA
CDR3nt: TGCGCCAGCAGTGAGTCGAGGAGGGTTCACACTGAAGCTTTCTTT
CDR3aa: CASSESRRVHTEAFF

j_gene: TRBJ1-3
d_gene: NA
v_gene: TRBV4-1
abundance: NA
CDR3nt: TGCGCCAGCAGCCTCAGAGAGGACGGCAGCTCTGGAAACACCATATATTTT
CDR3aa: CASSLREDGSSGNTIYF

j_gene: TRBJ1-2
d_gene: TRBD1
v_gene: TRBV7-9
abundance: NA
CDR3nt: TGTGCCAGCACCCCAGGGGGGACGAGGGGCTACACCTTC
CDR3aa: CASTPGGTRGYTF

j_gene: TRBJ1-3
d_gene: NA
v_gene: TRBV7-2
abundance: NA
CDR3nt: TGTGCCAGCAGCTCCGGCCATCCAGGGATCCTCGCTGGAAACACCATATATTTT
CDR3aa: CASSSGHPGILAGNTIYF

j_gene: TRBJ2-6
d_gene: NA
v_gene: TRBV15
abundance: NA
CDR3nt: TGTGCCACCAGCAGAGATAGGGCCTCTGGGGCCAACGTCCTGACTTTC
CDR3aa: CATSRDRASGANVLTF

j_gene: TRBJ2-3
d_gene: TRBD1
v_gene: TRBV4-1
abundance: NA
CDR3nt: TGCGCCAGCAGCCAAGAATTCGGGCAGGGGGCTTCCGATACGCAGTATTTT
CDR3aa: CASSQEFGQGASDTQYF

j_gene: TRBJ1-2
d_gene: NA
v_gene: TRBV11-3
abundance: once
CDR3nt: TGTGCCAGCAGCTTAGACTCTCGGGGAACAGCCGGCTATGGCTACACCTTC
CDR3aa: CASSLDSRGTAGYGYTF

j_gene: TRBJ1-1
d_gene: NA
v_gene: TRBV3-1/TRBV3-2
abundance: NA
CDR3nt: TGTGCCAGCAGCCAACGGCAGTTTGATGGCACTGAAGCTTTCTTT
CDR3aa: CASSQRQFDGTEAFF

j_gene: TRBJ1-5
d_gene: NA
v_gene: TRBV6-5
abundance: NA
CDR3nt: TGTGCCAGCAGCCCGTCCCGGGAGCCCCAGCATTTT
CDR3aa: CASSPSREPQHF

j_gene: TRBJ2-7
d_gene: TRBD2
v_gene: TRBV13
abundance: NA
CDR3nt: TGTGCCAGCAGCTTAGCTAGCGGGGCATCCTACGAGCAGTACTTC
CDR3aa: CASSLASGASYEQYF

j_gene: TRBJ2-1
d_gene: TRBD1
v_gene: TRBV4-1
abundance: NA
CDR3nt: TGCGCCAGCACACCCCGACAGGGACCTAACTACAATGAGCAGTTCTTC
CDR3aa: CASTPRQGPNYNEQFF

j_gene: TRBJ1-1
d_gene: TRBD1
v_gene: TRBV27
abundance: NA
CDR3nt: TGTGCCAGCAGGCCGGGACAGGGGAGGTACACTGAAGCTTTCTTT
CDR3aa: CASRPGQGRYTEAFF

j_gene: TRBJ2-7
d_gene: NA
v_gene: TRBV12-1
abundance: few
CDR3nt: TGTGCCAGCAGCGCGCCCGGACTACCAGCCTACGAGCAGTACTTC
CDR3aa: CASSAPGLPAYEQYF